The source of this T cell receptor beta chain is a study of blood T cell repertoires in COVID-19. Overall study: Whether acute or convalescent, the COVID-19 samples came from the United States, Italy and Spain. PBMCs, B-cell-depleted T cells, or T cells were the source of the cDNA or gDNA that made up the material.

The CDR3 runs 14 residues. Between the trimmed V and J ends, which lost 6 bases and 0 bases, there was a span of 6 bases. From germline, CDR1 is MNHEY and CDR2 SVGAGI. Authors' analysis steps: Researchers report that nucleated cell counts were estimated from reference gene primer amplification. Produced via immunoSEQ multiplex PCR; TCRdb's table is partial and in-frame only. V and J calls and clone size are given by that table; D and trimming were obtained from the DNA. The sample has a few hundred thousand clones; 82% are singletons. Sequenced sample: peripheral blood. The TCR was taken from a woman under 30 with acute or convalescent COVID-19. The gene calls are TRBV6-5 and TRBJ2-6; D unclear. The CDR3, as DNA: TGTGCCAGCAGCGGTTTCTCTGGGGCCAACGTCCTGACTTTC. Its protein product is CASSGFSGANVLTF.